Following are 11 T cell receptor beta chains from one sample sequenced in a study of CD4 and CD8 cells across lung adenocarcinoma regions. TCRdb ran MiXCR on the PCR reads and lists one entry per CDR3 protein. Seen here are roughly 10,000 distinct CDR3 sequences, about 48% observed once, and the top ten hold around 21%. The sample was CD4+ T cells from the center of a lung tumor. The receptor source for this set is a male donor with lung adenocarcinoma. The CD4 and CD8 labels of this study may be unreliable.

This clonotype was seen a few times. The chain carries TRBV20-1 and TRBJ2-5; D might be TRBD1 (5 bases). With the DNA end fitting TRBJ2-7 better, the J assignment may be wrong. The CDR3 is made up of 12 amino acids. Germline loops: CDR1 DFQATT, CDR2 SNEGSKA (reference sequence). The CDR3 protein is CSASVQDYEQYF. DNA for the CDR3: TGCAGTGCTAGCGTACAGGACTACGAGCAGTACTTC.

This rearrangement joins TRBV6-5 to TRBJ2-3; D uncertain. The CDR3 contains 16 residues. V lost 0 bases and J 2 bases, leaving 12 bases between the germline ends. CDR1 is MNHEY, CDR2 SVGAGI, per germline. The CDR3 DNA is TGTGCCAGCAGTTACTCCCTCCGGACCAACACAGATACGCAGTATTTT. As protein: CASSYSLRTNTDTQYF.

The rearrangement joins TRBV29-1 to TRBJ1-2; TRBD1 might be the D (6 bases). The V end lost 3 bases, the J end lost 4 bases, and 9 bases lay between the germline ends. CDR3 size: 12 residues. The germline V gene has CDR1 SQVTM and CDR2 ANQGSEA. The CDR3 DNA is TGCAGCGTTGAGGGAGGGGGCTATGGCTACACCTTC. Amino acid sequence: CSVEGGGYGYTF.

This clonotype counts as medium-sized. The chain is built from TRBV6-5 and TRBJ1-2; TRBD1 aligns across 7 bases. Trimming at V came to 7 bases and at J to 0 bases, leaving 17 bases not matched to a gene. The CDR3 length is 18 residues. Germline V gene data show CDR1 as MNHEY and CDR2 as SVGAGI. The CDR3 loop reads CASTPGPRRQGSNYGYTF. The CDR3 nucleotides are TGTGCCAGCACCCCGGGACCAAGGAGACAGGGATCTAACTATGGCTACACCTTC.

This clonotype was found many times. V is TRBV27 and J is TRBJ2-1; TRBD2 agrees at 13 bases. The CDR3 covers 15 residues. Germline lookup yields CDR1 MNHEY and CDR2 SMNVEV (reference sequence). The V and J ends lost 6 bases and 5 bases, in that order; junction bases with no gene match: 4. The CDR3 protein is CASRSGTSGNNEQFF. For the CDR3, the DNA is TGTGCCAGCAGATCCGGGACTAGCGGGAACAATGAGCAGTTCTTC.

This clonotype has a count of ten or more. This chain connects TRBV6-2 or TRBV6-3 to TRBJ2-1, with 16 bases that match TRBD2. This CDR3 is built from 18 residues. Germline V CDR1 and CDR2: MNHEY, SVGEGT. Trimming cost V 2 bases and J 4 bases; bases outside gene matches: 5. The CDR3: CASSYAGLAGGLYNEQFF. DNA of the CDR3: TGTGCCAGCAGTTACGCGGGACTAGCGGGGGGGCTTTACAATGAGCAGTTCTTC.

This clonotype was found once. This chain connects TRBV9 to TRBJ2-5; 9 bases fit TRBD1. The J call may not be correct, given that the DNA end is closer to TRBJ2-1. The CDR3 contains 15 residues. CDR1 SGDLS and CDR2 YYNGEE come from the germline V gene. CDR3 amino acids: CASSVDPTGGNEQFF. The CDR3 nucleotides read TGTGCCAGCAGCGTAGACCCGACAGGGGGCAATGAGCAGTTCTTC.

The CDR3 reads CASRPVSYNEQFF. The CDR3 bases are TGTGCCAGCAGGCCAGTCTCATACAATGAGCAGTTCTTC. The chain recombines TRBV3-1 with TRBJ2-1; D not resolved. CDR1 is LGHDT and CDR2 is YNNKEL in the germline V gene (reference sequence). Trimming shortened V by 6 bases and J by 4 bases, and 10 bases separated the two germline ends. CDR3 length: 13 residues.

The sample holds a few counts of this clonotype. The chain combines TRBV6-1 with TRBJ2-3, with D tentatively TRBD2 (5 bases). The germline V gene has CDR1 MNHNS and CDR2 SASEGT. V was shortened by 0 bases and J by 1 base, with 5 bases between the two germline ends. CDR3 size: 14 residues. The CDR3 loop is CASSEASGTDTQYF. DNA for the CDR3: TGTGCCAGCAGTGAAGCTAGCGGCACAGATACGCAGTATTTT.

The chain couples TRBV20-1 to TRBJ2-1; tentatively, D is TRBD2 (5 bases). Germline values: CDR1 DFQATT, CDR2 SNEGSKA (reference sequence). The CDR3 totals 15 residues. V shed 4 bases and J shed 5 bases, with 18 bases lying between them. The CDR3 reads CSAMHARLANNEQFF. CDR3 DNA sequence: TGCAGTGCTATGCATGCCAGGCTAGCAAACAATGAGCAGTTCTTC.

The gene calls are TRBV10-1 and TRBJ2-2, with a weak D call TRBD1 (6 bases). The CDR3 has 16 residues. Germline loops: CDR1 WNHNN, CDR2 SYGVQD (reference sequence). The germline V and J ends were trimmed by 7 bases and 4 bases, with 19 bases remaining between them. CDR3 bases: TGCGCCAGCACCAGCGCCACGGACAGACCCACCGGGGAGCTGTTTTTT. Protein sequence: CASTSATDRPTGELFF.